This is a list of T cell receptor beta chains from one sample in a study of shared clonotypes between healthy human individuals. This table comes from immunoSEQ multiplex PCR, and its TCRdb copy is limited to in-frame clones, with some not included. Of fewer than 1 million clones listed, 96% are singletons. Sequences were obtained from naive CD8+ T cells sorted from blood. The source of these receptors is a man in his thirties or forties in good health. CDR3s include the opening cysteine and the closing phenylalanine or tryptophan. A D gene is named only where the DNA matches it firmly. The size field is filled for only some rows; it gives once, few, many or a size class.

CDR3aa: CASSPRGYNEQFF
CDR3nt: TGTGCCAGCAGTCCTCGGGGTTACAATGAGCAGTTCTTC
abundance: -
v_gene: TRBV2
j_gene: TRBJ2-1
d_gene: -

CDR3aa: CASSLGTSGRGPTDTQYF
CDR3nt: TGTGCCAGCAGCCTAGGGACTAGCGGGAGAGGCCCCACAGATACGCAGTATTTT
abundance: -
v_gene: TRBV5-4
j_gene: TRBJ2-3
d_gene: TRBD2

CDR3aa: CASSRGASGANVLTF
CDR3nt: TGTGCCAGCTCGAGGGGGGCCTCTGGGGCCAACGTCCTGACTTTC
abundance: -
v_gene: TRBV28
j_gene: TRBJ2-6
d_gene: -

CDR3aa: CAISESTGGNTEAFF
CDR3nt: TGTGCCATCAGTGAGTCGACAGGGGGGAACACTGAAGCTTTCTTT
abundance: -
v_gene: TRBV10-3
j_gene: TRBJ1-1
d_gene: TRBD1

CDR3aa: CASSTQTGANVLTF
CDR3nt: TGTGCCAGCAGCACCCAGACTGGGGCCAACGTCCTGACTTTC
abundance: -
v_gene: TRBV9
j_gene: TRBJ2-6
d_gene: -

CDR3aa: CASSYSARVPYNEQFF
CDR3nt: TGTGCCAGCAGTTATTCGGCGAGGGTTCCCTACAATGAGCAGTTCTTC
abundance: -
v_gene: TRBV6-6
j_gene: TRBJ2-1
d_gene: -

CDR3aa: CSVRTSGSGNEQFF
CDR3nt: TGCAGCGTGAGGACTAGCGGGAGTGGTAATGAGCAGTTCTTC
abundance: -
v_gene: TRBV29-1
j_gene: TRBJ2-1
d_gene: TRBD2

CDR3aa: CASSSLLAAQETQYF
CDR3nt: TGTGCCAGCAGTTCCCTTCTAGCGGCCCAAGAGACCCAGTACTTC
abundance: -
v_gene: TRBV27
j_gene: TRBJ2-5
d_gene: TRBD2

CDR3aa: CASSLTGRRTYEQYF
CDR3nt: TGTGCCAGCAGTTTAACCGGCCGAAGGACCTACGAGCAGTACTTC
abundance: -
v_gene: TRBV28
j_gene: TRBJ2-7
d_gene: -

CDR3aa: CASSDLAGGPDTQYF
CDR3nt: TGCGCCAGCAGTGACCTAGCGGGAGGGCCAGATACGCAGTATTTT
abundance: -
v_gene: TRBV10-2
j_gene: TRBJ2-3
d_gene: TRBD2

CDR3aa: CSFRELQETQYF
CDR3nt: TGCAGCTTTCGGGAGCTCCAAGAGACCCAGTACTTC
abundance: -
v_gene: TRBV29-1
j_gene: TRBJ2-5
d_gene: -

CDR3aa: CAIDWGNEQFF
CDR3nt: TGCGCCATCGACTGGGGGAATGAGCAGTTCTTC
abundance: -
v_gene: TRBV10-2
j_gene: TRBJ2-1
d_gene: -

CDR3aa: CAWSVLYREDQPQHF
CDR3nt: TGTGCCTGGAGTGTACTTTACAGGGAGGATCAGCCCCAGCATTTT
abundance: -
v_gene: TRBV30
j_gene: TRBJ1-5
d_gene: -

CDR3aa: CASSLVFRGLYGYTF
CDR3nt: TGTGCCAGCAGCTTAGTTTTCCGGGGGCTATATGGCTACACCTTC
abundance: -
v_gene: TRBV11-2
j_gene: TRBJ1-2
d_gene: -

CDR3aa: CASSEGRRPQYF
CDR3nt: TGTGCCAGCAGTGAAGGGAGAAGGCCCCAGTACTTC
abundance: -
v_gene: TRBV25-1
j_gene: TRBJ2-5
d_gene: -

CDR3aa: CASSLTSGFTGELFF
CDR3nt: TGTGCCAGCAGTTTGACTAGCGGTTTCACCGGGGAGCTGTTTTTT
abundance: -
v_gene: TRBV5-6
j_gene: TRBJ2-2
d_gene: TRBD2

CDR3aa: CASSLVGAANTEAFF
CDR3nt: TGTGCCAGCAGCTTAGTAGGGGCGGCGAACACTGAAGCTTTCTTT
abundance: -
v_gene: TRBV7-9
j_gene: TRBJ1-1
d_gene: -

CDR3aa: CSAAPLGRTSTDTQYF
CDR3nt: TGCAGCGCCGCTCCACTCGGGAGGACTAGCACAGATACGCAGTATTTT
abundance: -
v_gene: TRBV29-1
j_gene: TRBJ2-3
d_gene: TRBD2

CDR3aa: CASSLVQGYQETQYF
CDR3nt: TGTGCCAGCAGCTTAGTTCAAGGGTACCAAGAGACCCAGTACTTC
abundance: -
v_gene: TRBV11-2
j_gene: TRBJ2-5
d_gene: -

CDR3aa: CASSVTSGTTYEQYF
CDR3nt: TGTGCCAGCAGCGTCACTAGCGGGACTACCTACGAGCAGTACTTC
abundance: -
v_gene: TRBV9
j_gene: TRBJ2-7
d_gene: TRBD2

CDR3aa: CASTLGRNTGELFF
CDR3nt: TGTGCCAGCACTTTGGGAAGGAACACCGGGGAGCTGTTTTTT
abundance: -
v_gene: TRBV28
j_gene: TRBJ2-2
d_gene: -

CDR3aa: CASSSRLAGMGQETQYF
CDR3nt: TGTGCCAGCAGTTCTCGACTAGCGGGAATGGGGCAAGAGACCCAGTACTTC
abundance: once
v_gene: TRBV27
j_gene: TRBJ2-5
d_gene: TRBD2

CDR3aa: CASLPNTGELFF
CDR3nt: TGTGCCAGCCTCCCCAACACCGGGGAGCTGTTTTTT
abundance: once
v_gene: TRBV27
j_gene: TRBJ2-2
d_gene: -

CDR3aa: CASSLPDSTTDTQYF
CDR3nt: TGTGCCAGCAGCTTACCGGACAGCACCACAGATACGCAGTATTTT
abundance: -
v_gene: TRBV7-2
j_gene: TRBJ2-3
d_gene: -

CDR3aa: CASSGGSYNEQFF
CDR3nt: TGTGCCAGCAGCGGGGGGTCATACAATGAGCAGTTCTTC
abundance: -
v_gene: TRBV9
j_gene: TRBJ2-1
d_gene: -

CDR3aa: CASSLNRLGRESYNEQFF
CDR3nt: TGTGCCAGCAGCTTAAATCGCCTGGGCAGGGAGTCCTACAATGAGCAGTTCTTC
abundance: -
v_gene: TRBV7-8
j_gene: TRBJ2-1
d_gene: -

CDR3aa: CASSAGRSRADTQYF
CDR3nt: TGCGCCAGCAGTGCCGGGAGATCGAGGGCGGATACGCAGTATTTT
abundance: -
v_gene: TRBV10-2
j_gene: TRBJ2-3
d_gene: -

CDR3aa: CASSLGTGGFYEQFF
CDR3nt: TGTGCCAGCAGCTTGGGGACAGGGGGCTTTTATGAGCAGTTCTTC
abundance: once
v_gene: TRBV5-6
j_gene: TRBJ2-1
d_gene: TRBD1

CDR3aa: CASSRRGSSTDTQYF
CDR3nt: TGTGCCAGCAGCCGCCGGGGATCTAGCACAGATACGCAGTATTTT
abundance: -
v_gene: TRBV7-9
j_gene: TRBJ2-3
d_gene: -

CDR3aa: CASSVNPGASSYNEQFF
CDR3nt: TGTGCCAGCAGCGTTAATCCGGGTGCCAGCTCCTACAATGAGCAGTTCTTC
abundance: -
v_gene: TRBV9
j_gene: TRBJ2-1
d_gene: -

CDR3aa: CASTGGYIYGYTF
CDR3nt: TGTGCCAGTACTGGGGGCTACATCTATGGCTACACCTTC
abundance: -
v_gene: TRBV19
j_gene: TRBJ1-2
d_gene: -

CDR3aa: CASSLIANSYEQYF
CDR3nt: TGTGCCAGCAGTTTGATTGCAAATTCCTACGAGCAGTACTTC
abundance: -
v_gene: TRBV27
j_gene: TRBJ2-7
d_gene: -

CDR3aa: CAISESASGILYEQYF
CDR3nt: TGTGCCATCAGTGAGTCGGCTAGCGGGATCCTCTACGAGCAGTACTTC
abundance: -
v_gene: TRBV10-3
j_gene: TRBJ2-7
d_gene: TRBD2

CDR3aa: CASSQQGARGQPQHF
CDR3nt: TGTGCCAGCAGTCAACAGGGGGCGCGGGGTCAGCCCCAGCATTTT
abundance: -
v_gene: TRBV27
j_gene: TRBJ1-5
d_gene: TRBD1

CDR3aa: CASSLQGPGEQYF
CDR3nt: TGTGCCAGCAGTCTCCAGGGTCCCGGGGAGCAGTACTTC
abundance: -
v_gene: TRBV6-5
j_gene: TRBJ2-7
d_gene: -

CDR3aa: CASSLGLAGGIWTDTQYF
CDR3nt: TGTGCCAGCAGCCTGGGACTAGCGGGAGGGATCTGGACAGATACGCAGTATTTT
abundance: -
v_gene: TRBV5-4
j_gene: TRBJ2-3
d_gene: TRBD2

CDR3aa: CASRTDLAGGPDTQYF
CDR3nt: TGTGCCAGCAGGACCGACTTAGCGGGAGGTCCAGATACGCAGTATTTT
abundance: -
v_gene: TRBV27
j_gene: TRBJ2-3
d_gene: TRBD2

CDR3aa: CASSQSWDFSYEQYF
CDR3nt: TGCGCCAGCAGCCAATCCTGGGACTTCTCCTACGAGCAGTACTTC
abundance: -
v_gene: TRBV4-3
j_gene: TRBJ2-7
d_gene: -

CDR3aa: CSVELGTETYEQYF
CDR3nt: TGCAGCGTTGAATTGGGGACGGAGACCTACGAGCAGTACTTC
abundance: -
v_gene: TRBV29-1
j_gene: TRBJ2-7
d_gene: -

CDR3aa: CASSLLNAYNEQFF
CDR3nt: TGTGCCAGCAGCTTATTAAACGCCTACAATGAGCAGTTCTTC
abundance: -
v_gene: TRBV7-9
j_gene: TRBJ2-1
d_gene: -

CDR3aa: CASSSGFSPGLSYNEQFF
CDR3nt: TGTGCCAGCAGTTCGGGATTTTCGCCGGGGCTCTCCTACAATGAGCAGTTCTTC
abundance: -
v_gene: TRBV27
j_gene: TRBJ2-1
d_gene: -

CDR3aa: CASSLTSRQGGSNEQFF
CDR3nt: TGTGCCAGCAGCTTAACTAGTAGGCAAGGCGGGAGCAATGAGCAGTTCTTC
abundance: -
v_gene: TRBV11-2
j_gene: TRBJ2-1
d_gene: TRBD2

CDR3aa: CAIAGANTGELFF
CDR3nt: TGTGCCATCGCGGGGGCGAACACCGGGGAGCTGTTTTTT
abundance: -
v_gene: TRBV10-3
j_gene: TRBJ2-2
d_gene: TRBD2

CDR3aa: CASSLQGNQPQHF
CDR3nt: TGCGCCAGCAGCTTGCAGGGCAATCAGCCCCAGCATTTT
abundance: -
v_gene: TRBV5-1
j_gene: TRBJ1-5
d_gene: -

CDR3aa: CASSPGQGLDQPQHF
CDR3nt: TGTGCCAGCAGCCCCGGACAGGGCTTGGATCAGCCCCAGCATTTT
abundance: -
v_gene: TRBV27
j_gene: TRBJ1-5
d_gene: TRBD1

CDR3aa: CASSQGNMNTEAFF
CDR3nt: TGCGCCAGTTCACAGGGAAACATGAACACTGAAGCTTTCTTT
abundance: -
v_gene: TRBV5-1
j_gene: TRBJ1-1
d_gene: -

CDR3aa: CASSPKPFSGEPYEQYF
CDR3nt: TGTGCCAGCAGCCCCAAACCGTTCAGCGGGGAGCCCTACGAGCAGTACTTC
abundance: once
v_gene: TRBV13
j_gene: TRBJ2-7
d_gene: TRBD2

CDR3aa: CAISERVGTGPPSSYNEQFF
CDR3nt: TGTGCCATCAGTGAGCGGGTGGGGACAGGGCCGCCGAGCTCCTACAATGAGCAGTTCTTC
abundance: -
v_gene: TRBV10-3
j_gene: TRBJ2-1
d_gene: TRBD1

CDR3aa: CASTGGWGYTF
CDR3nt: TGTGCCAGCACGGGGGGCTGGGGCTACACCTTC
abundance: -
v_gene: TRBV2
j_gene: TRBJ1-2
d_gene: -

CDR3aa: CASSERSYEQYF
CDR3nt: TGTGCCTCTTCGGAGCGGTCCTACGAGCAGTACTTC
abundance: -
v_gene: TRBV19
j_gene: TRBJ2-7
d_gene: -

CDR3aa: CATSIGTGGNEQFF
CDR3nt: TGTGCCACCAGTATAGGGACAGGGGGGAATGAGCAGTTCTTC
abundance: -
v_gene: TRBV15
j_gene: TRBJ2-1
d_gene: TRBD1

CDR3aa: CASSEGQGATNEKLFF
CDR3nt: TGCGCCAGCAGCGAGGGACAGGGAGCAACTAATGAAAAACTGTTTTTT
abundance: -
v_gene: TRBV5-1
j_gene: TRBJ1-4
d_gene: TRBD1

CDR3aa: CASSSYALDSHRVTGELFF
CDR3nt: TGTGCCAGCAGCTCTTACGCTCTAGACTCTCATAGGGTCACCGGGGAGCTGTTTTTT
abundance: -
v_gene: TRBV7-9
j_gene: TRBJ2-2
d_gene: -

CDR3aa: CSASGLAYEQYF
CDR3nt: TGCAGCGCATCGGGACTAGCCTACGAGCAGTACTTC
abundance: once
v_gene: TRBV29-1
j_gene: TRBJ2-7
d_gene: TRBD2